This T cell receptor delta chain emerged from a study of γδ T cells in repeated Plasmodium falciparum infection. Study-level results: Waves of new clonotype selection appeared after repeated controlled infections in Vdelta2-negative, largely Vdelta1+, gammadelta T cells.

Each sorted gammadelta sample had TRG and TRD chains sequenced. TCRdb re-called the multiplex PCR reads using CATT. The sample carries tens of thousands of delta-chain clones, approximately 1% recorded once. The trim removed 3 bases at V and 2 bases at J, leaving 16 bases unmatched. In germline, CDR1 is TSWWSYY, CDR2 QGS. The CDR3 is made up of 19 amino acids. Flow sorting of PBMC yielded separate Vgamma9/Vdelta2+ and Vdelta2-negative gammadelta T cell populations for bulk repertoire analysis. In its sample, this clone was seen a few times. Its antigen remains unidentified. TCRdb has a much larger clone's protein, which differs at residue 13 from the translation of this DNA, likely because of a read error; what is shown is the protein translated from the DNA.

The J gene is TRDJ1, the V gene TRDV1; 9 bases are shared with TRDD2. This receptor was identified in a pool of human donors (malaria-infected and uninfected, not separated). Sequencing was performed on gamma-delta T cells from blood. DNA for the CDR3: TGTGCTCTTGGGGATCCCTTCCTACGTAGGTGGGGGAAAACCGATAAACTCATCTTT. Amino acid sequence: CALGDPFLRRWGKTDKLIF.